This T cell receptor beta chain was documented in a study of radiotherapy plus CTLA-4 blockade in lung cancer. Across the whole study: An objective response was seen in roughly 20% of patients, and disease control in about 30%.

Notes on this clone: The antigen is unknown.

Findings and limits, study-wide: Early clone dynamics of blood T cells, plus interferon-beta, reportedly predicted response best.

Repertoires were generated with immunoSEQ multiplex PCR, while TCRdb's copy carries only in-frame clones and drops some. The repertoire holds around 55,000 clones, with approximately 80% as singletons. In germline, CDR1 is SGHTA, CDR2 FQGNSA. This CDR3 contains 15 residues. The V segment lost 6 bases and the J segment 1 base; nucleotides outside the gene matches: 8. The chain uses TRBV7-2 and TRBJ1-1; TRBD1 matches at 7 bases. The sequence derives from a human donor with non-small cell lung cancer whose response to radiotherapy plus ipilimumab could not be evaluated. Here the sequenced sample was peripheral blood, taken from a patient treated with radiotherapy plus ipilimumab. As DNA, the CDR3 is TGTGCCAGCAGTCCCCGACAGGGTGGGAACACTGAAGCTTTCTTT. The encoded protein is CASSPRQGGNTEAFF.